The 8 T cell receptor beta chains in this list originate from one sample, sequenced in a study of T cells after yellow fever vaccination. In TCRdb, the 5' RACE reads were re-called with MiXCR into one record per CDR3 protein. The sample contains tens of thousands of distinct CDR3 sequences, around 7.9% of which appear only once. This specimen was CD8+ T cells sorted from PBMCs, taken 9 to 10 days after the first yellow fever vaccination. The receptors were sampled from a young man who received the YFV17D yellow fever vaccine.

This clonotype occurred a few times. This chain connects TRBV5-5 to TRBJ2-3, with 9 bases lining up with TRBD1. CDR3 size: 17 residues. V lost 0 bases to trimming and J lost 6 bases; unmatched junction nucleotides: 11. Germline CDR1 is SGHKS and CDR2 is YYEKEE (reference sequence). The CDR3 coding sequence is TGTGCCAGCAGCTTGGGGGCAACAGGGGGCAAAATGGATACGCAGTATTTT. Its translation: CASSLGATGGKMDTQYF.

The table lists this clonotype with many counts. This sequence joins TRBV6-5 and TRBJ1-1; D possibly corresponds to TRBD1 (5 bases). CDR3 length equals 16 residues. The V and J ends lost 2 bases and 1 base respectively, with 14 bases between them. Germline V gene sequence: CDR1 MNHEY, CDR2 SVGAGI. The CDR3 sequence: CASSYVGPNRNTEAFF. The CDR3 coding sequence is TGTGCCAGCAGTTACGTGGGGCCTAATAGGAACACTGAAGCTTTCTTT.

The rearrangement joins TRBV2 to TRBJ2-3, with D possibly matching TRBD2 (7 bases). Germline CDR1 is SNHLY and CDR2 is FYNNEI. This CDR3 has 13 residues. V was clipped by 11 bases and J by 1 base, with 13 bases between them. CDR3 coding DNA: TGTGCCGGGGGGGCTAGCGGCACAGATACGCAGTATTTT. Translation gives CAGGASGTDTQYF.

This clonotype was seen more than once but under ten times. CDR3 DNA: TGTGCCAGCAGCGTGGGAGGGGGATTTCACAATGAGCAGTTCTTC. Translating it yields CASSVGGGFHNEQFF. J is TRBJ2-1 and V is TRBV9; a possible D gene is TRBD2 (7 bases). The CDR3 sequence is 15 residues long. The germline V and J ends were trimmed by 2 bases and 5 bases, with 14 bases remaining between them. CDR1 and CDR2 from the germline V gene are SGDLS and YYNGEE.

Of note for this clonotype: This clone may be a read error of a much larger clone one base away. V gene TRBV29-1 combines with J gene TRBJ1-5, with TRBD1 identical over 11 bases. CDR3 size: 15 residues. Germline assignment: CDR1 SQVTM and CDR2 ANQGSEA. The V and J ends lost 7 bases and 7 bases, in that order; junction bases with no gene match: 12. The CDR3: CSASDGTGGKQPQHF. The CDR3 DNA reads TGCAGCGCCTCTGATGGGACAGGGGGTAAGCAGCCCCAGCATTTT.

This clonotype was found a few times. The chain joins TRBV29-1 to TRBJ1-2, with 11 bases aligning to TRBD1. V dropped 3 bases and J dropped 1; count of bases not matched to a gene: 7. CDR1 SQVTM and CDR2 ANQGSEA come from the germline V gene. The CDR3 runs 16 residues. In nucleotides, the CDR3 is TGCAGCGTTGACAGGGACAGGGGGTTCAGTAACTATGGCTACACCTTC. Translation: CSVDRDRGFSNYGYTF. The full variable domain, in which reference TRBV29-1 and TRBJ1-2 provide the parts outside the CDR3, is SAVISQKPSRDICQRGTSLTIQCQVDSQVTMMFWYRQQPGQSLTLIATANQGSEATYESGFVIDKFPISRPNLTFSTLTVSNMSPEDSSIYLCSVDRDRGFSNYGYTFGSGTRLTVV.

The sample holds many counts of this clonotype. This chain uses TRBV6-1 with TRBJ1-5; TRBD1 matches 9 bases. Looked up from germline, CDR1 is MNHNS and CDR2 is SASEGT. Trimming took 2 bases from V and 7 from J; bases not matched to a gene: 9. The CDR3 totals 16 residues. CDR3 protein: CASSERVGTGTQPQHF. For the CDR3, the DNA is TGTGCCAGCAGTGAAAGGGTGGGGACAGGGACCCAGCCCCAGCATTTT.

This sequence joins TRBV7-9 and TRBJ2-1; unclear D gene. This CDR3 has 12 amino acids. Trimming left V 5 bases short and J 7 bases short, with 9 bases between. Germline CDR1 and CDR2: SEHNR and FQNEAQ (reference sequence). CDR3 in DNA: TGTGCCAGCAGCCGACGGCCTAATGAGCAGTTCTTC. It yields the protein CASSRRPNEQFF.